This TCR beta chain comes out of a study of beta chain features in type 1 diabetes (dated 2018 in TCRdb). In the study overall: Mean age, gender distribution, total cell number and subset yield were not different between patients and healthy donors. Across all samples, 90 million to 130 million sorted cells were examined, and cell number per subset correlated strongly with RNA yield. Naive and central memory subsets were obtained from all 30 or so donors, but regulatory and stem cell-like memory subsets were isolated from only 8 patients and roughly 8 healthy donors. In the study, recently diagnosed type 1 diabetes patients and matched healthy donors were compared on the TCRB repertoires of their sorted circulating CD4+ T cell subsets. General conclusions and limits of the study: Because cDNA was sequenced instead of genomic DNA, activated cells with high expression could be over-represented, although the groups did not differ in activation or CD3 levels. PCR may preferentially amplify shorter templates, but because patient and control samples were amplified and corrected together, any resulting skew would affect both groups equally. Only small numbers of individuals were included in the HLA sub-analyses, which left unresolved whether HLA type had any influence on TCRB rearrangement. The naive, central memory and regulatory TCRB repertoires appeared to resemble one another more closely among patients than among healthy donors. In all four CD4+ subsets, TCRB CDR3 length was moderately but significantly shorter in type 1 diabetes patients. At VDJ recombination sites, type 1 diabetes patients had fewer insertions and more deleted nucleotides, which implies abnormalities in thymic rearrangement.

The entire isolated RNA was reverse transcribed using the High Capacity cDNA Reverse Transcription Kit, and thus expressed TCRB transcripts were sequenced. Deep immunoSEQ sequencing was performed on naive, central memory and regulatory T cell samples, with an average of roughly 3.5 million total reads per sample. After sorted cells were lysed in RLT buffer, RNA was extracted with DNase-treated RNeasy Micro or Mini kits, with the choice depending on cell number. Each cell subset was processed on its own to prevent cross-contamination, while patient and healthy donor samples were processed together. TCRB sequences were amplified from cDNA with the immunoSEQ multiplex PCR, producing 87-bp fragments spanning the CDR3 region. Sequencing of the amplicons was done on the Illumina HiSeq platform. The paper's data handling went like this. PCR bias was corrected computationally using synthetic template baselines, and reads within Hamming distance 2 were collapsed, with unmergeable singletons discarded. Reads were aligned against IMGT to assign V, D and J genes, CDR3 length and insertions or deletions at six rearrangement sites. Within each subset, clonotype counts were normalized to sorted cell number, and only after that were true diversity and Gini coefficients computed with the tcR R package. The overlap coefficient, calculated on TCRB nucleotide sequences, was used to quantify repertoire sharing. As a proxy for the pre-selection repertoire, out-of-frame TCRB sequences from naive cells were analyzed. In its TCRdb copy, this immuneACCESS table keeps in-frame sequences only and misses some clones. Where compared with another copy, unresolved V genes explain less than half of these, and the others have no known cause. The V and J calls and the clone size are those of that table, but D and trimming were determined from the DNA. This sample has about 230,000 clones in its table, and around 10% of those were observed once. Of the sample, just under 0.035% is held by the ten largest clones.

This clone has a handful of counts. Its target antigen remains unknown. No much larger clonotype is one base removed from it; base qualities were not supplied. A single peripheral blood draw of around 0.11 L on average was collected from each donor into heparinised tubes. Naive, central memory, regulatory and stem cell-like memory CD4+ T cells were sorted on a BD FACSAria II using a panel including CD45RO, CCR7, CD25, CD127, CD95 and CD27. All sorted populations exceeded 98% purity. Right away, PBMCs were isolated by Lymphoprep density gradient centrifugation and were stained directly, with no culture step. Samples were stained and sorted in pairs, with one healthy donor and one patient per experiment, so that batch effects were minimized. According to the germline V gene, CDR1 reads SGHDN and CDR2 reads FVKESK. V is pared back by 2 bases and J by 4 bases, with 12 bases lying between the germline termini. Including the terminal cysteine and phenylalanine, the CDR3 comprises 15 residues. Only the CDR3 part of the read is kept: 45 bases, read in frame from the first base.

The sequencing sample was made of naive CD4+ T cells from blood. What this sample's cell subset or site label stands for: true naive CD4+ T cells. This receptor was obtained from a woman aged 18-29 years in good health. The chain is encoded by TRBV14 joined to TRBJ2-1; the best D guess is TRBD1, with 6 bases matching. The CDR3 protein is CASSQMGHPYNEQFF. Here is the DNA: TGTGCCAGCAGCCAAATGGGACACCCGTACAATGAGCAGTTCTTC.